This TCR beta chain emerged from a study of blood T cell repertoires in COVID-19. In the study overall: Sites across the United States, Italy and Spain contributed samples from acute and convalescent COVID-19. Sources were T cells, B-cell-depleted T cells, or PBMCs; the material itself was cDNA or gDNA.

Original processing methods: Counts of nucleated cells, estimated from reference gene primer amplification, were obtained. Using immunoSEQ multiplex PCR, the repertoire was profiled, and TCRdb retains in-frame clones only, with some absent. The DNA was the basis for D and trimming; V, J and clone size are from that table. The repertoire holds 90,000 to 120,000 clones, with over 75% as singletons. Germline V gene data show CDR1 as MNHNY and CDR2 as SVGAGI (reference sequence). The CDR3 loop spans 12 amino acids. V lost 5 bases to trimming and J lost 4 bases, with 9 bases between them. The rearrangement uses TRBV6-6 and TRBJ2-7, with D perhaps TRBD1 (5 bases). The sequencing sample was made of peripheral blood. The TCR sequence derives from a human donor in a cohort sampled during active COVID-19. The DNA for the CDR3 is TGTGCCAGCAGTCCCCAGGGTTACGAGCAGTACTTC. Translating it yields CASSPQGYEQYF.